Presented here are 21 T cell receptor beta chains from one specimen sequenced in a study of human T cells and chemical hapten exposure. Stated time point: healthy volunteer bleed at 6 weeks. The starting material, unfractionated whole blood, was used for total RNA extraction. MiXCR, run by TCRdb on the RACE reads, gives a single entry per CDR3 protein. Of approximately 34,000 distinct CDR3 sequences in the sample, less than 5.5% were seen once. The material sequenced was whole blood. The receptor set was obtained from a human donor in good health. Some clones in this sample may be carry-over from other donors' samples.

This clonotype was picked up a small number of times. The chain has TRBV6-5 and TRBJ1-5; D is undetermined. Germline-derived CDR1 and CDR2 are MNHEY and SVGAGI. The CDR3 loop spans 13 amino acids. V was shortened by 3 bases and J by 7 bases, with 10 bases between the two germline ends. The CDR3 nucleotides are TGTGCCAGCAGTTATGGAGGGAGCCAGCCCCAGCATTTT. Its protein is CASSYGGSQPQHF.

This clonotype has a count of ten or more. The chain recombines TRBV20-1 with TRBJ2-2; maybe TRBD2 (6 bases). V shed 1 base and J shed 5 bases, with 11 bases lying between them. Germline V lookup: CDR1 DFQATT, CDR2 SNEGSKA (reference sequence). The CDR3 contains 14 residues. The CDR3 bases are TGCAGTGCTAGAGGTGGAGGGTCAACCGGGGAGCTGTTTTTT. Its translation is CSARGGGSTGELFF.

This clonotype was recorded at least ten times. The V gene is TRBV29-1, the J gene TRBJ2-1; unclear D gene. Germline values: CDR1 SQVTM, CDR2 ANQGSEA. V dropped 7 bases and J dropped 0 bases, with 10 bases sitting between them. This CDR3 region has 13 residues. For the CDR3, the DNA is TGCAGCGCCTCAGAAATCTCCTACAATGAGCAGTTCTTC. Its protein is CSASEISYNEQFF.

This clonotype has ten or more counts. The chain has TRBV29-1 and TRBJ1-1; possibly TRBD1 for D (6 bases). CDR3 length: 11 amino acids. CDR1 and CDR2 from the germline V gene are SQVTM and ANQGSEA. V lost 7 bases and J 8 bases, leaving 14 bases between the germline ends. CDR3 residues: CSATPQGEAFF. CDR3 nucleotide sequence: TGCAGCGCCACCCCACAGGGAGAAGCTTTCTTT.

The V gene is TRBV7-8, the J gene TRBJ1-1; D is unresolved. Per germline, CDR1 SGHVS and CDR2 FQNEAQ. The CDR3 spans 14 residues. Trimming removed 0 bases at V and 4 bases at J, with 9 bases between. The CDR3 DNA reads TGTGCCAGCAGCTTAGCGCAGTGGGGCACTGAAGCTTTCTTT. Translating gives CASSLAQWGTEAFF.

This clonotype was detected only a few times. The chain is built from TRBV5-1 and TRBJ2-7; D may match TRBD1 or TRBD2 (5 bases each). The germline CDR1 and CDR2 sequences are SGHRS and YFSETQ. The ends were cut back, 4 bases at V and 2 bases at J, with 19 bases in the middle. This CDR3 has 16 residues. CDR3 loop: CASSLPGTFFPYEQYF. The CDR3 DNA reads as TGCGCCAGCAGCCTCCCGGGGACCTTTTTTCCCTACGAGCAGTACTTC.

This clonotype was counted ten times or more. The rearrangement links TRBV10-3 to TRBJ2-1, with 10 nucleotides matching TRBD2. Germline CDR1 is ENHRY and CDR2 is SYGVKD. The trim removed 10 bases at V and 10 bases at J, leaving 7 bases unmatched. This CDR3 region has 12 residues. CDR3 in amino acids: CATRTSGPEQFF. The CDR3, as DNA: TGTGCCACCCGGACTAGCGGTCCCGAGCAGTTCTTC.

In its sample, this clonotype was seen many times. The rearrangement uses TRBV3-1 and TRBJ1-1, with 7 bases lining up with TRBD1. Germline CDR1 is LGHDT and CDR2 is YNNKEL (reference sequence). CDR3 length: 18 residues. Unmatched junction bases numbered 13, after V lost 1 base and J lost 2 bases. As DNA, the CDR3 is TGTGCCAGCAGCCAAGTTCACAGGGGACAGATCCTCAACACTGAAGCTTTCTTT. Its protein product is CASSQVHRGQILNTEAFF.

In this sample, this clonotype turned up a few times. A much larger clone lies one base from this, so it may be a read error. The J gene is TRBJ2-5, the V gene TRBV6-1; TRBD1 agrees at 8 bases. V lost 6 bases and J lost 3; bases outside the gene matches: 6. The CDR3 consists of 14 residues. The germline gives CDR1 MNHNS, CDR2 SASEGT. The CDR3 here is CASSGQGREETQYF. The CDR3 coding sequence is TGTGCCAGCAGCGGACAGGGACGCGAAGAGACCCAGTACTTC.

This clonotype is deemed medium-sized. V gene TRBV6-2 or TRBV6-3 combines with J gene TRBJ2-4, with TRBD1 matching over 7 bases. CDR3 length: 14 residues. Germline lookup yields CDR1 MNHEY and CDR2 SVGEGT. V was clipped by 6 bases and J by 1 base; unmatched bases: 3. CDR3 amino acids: CASRTGPAKNIQYF. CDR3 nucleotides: TGTGCCAGCAGGACAGGGCCGGCCAAAAACATTCAGTACTTC.

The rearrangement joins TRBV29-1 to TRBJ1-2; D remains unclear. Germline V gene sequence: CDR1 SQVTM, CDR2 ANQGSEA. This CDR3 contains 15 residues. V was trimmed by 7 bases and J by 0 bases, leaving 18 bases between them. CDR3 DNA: TGCAGCGCCCAACTGGGCCCCGAAGCTAACTATGGCTACACCTTC. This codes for CSAQLGPEANYGYTF.

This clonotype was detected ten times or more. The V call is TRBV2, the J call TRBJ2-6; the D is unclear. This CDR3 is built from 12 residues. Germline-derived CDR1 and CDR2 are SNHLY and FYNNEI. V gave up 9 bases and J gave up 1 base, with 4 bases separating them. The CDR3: CARGSGANVLTF. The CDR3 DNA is TGTGCCAGGGGGTCTGGGGCCAACGTCCTGACTTTC.

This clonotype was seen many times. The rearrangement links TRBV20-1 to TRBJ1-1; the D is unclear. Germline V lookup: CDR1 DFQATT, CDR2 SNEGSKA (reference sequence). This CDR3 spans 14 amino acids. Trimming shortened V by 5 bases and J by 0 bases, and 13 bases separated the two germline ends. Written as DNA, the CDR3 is TGCAGTGCTCAAGTCACGACCATGAACACTGAAGCTTTCTTT. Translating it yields CSAQVTTMNTEAFF.

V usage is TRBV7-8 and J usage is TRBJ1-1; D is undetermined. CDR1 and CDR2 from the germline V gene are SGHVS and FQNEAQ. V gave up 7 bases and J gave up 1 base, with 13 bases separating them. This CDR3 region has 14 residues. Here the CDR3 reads CASILGHSNTEAFF. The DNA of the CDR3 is TGTGCCAGCATCCTAGGCCATTCGAACACTGAAGCTTTCTTT.

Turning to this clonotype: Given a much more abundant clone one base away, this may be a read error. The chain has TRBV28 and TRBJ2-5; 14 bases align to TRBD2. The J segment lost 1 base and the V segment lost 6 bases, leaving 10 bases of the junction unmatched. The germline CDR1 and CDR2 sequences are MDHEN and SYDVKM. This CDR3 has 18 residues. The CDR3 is CASSLTSGRAFSQETQYF. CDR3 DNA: TGTGCCAGCAGCTTGACTAGCGGGAGGGCCTTCAGCCAAGAGACCCAGTACTTC.

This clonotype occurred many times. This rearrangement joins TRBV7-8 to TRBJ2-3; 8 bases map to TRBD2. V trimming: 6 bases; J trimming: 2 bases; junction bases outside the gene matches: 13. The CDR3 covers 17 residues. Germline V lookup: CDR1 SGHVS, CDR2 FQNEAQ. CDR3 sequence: CASRNTMGLGVTDTQYF. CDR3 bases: TGTGCCAGCAGGAATACGATGGGACTAGGGGTCACAGATACGCAGTATTTT.

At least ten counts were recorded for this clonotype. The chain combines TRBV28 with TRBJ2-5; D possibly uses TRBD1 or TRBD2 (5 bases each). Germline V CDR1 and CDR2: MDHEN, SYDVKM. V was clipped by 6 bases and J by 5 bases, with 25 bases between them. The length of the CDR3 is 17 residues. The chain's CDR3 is CASSWGTPYPYRETQYF. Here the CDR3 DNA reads TGTGCCAGCAGCTGGGGGACCCCTTACCCTTATAGGGAGACCCAGTACTTC. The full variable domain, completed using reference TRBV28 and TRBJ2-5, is DVKVTQSSRYLVKRTGEKVFLECVQDMDHENMFWYRQDPGLGLRLIYFSYDVKMKEKGDIPEGYSVSREKKERFSLILESASTNQTSMYLCASSWGTPYPYRETQYFGPGTRLLVL.

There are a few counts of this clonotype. DNA of the CDR3: TGTGCCAGCAGCTTAGCGCGGGGCACTGAAGCTTTCTTT. This encodes CASSLARGTEAFF. The V gene is TRBV7-9, the J gene TRBJ1-1; D gene unclear. The CDR3 is made up of 13 amino acids. V was shortened by 0 bases and J by 4 bases, with 6 bases between the two germline ends. Germline V gives CDR1 SEHNR, CDR2 FQNEAQ (reference sequence).

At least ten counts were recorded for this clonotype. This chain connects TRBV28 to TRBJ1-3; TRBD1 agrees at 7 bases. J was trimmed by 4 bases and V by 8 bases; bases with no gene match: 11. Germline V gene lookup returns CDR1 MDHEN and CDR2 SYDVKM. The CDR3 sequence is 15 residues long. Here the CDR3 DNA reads TGTGCCAGCCTTACCACAGGGGATGGGGGAAACACCATATATTTT. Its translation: CASLTTGDGGNTIYF.

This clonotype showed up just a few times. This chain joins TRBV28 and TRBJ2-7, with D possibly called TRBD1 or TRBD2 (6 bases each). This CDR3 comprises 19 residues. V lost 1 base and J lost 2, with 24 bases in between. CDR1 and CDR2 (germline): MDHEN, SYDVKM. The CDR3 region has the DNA TGTGCCAGCAGTTTATCGGGACGGTGGGGGCCCGGGGGTGCCTACGAGCAGTACTTC. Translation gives CASSLSGRWGPGGAYEQYF. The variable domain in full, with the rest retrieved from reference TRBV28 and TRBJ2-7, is DVKVTQSSRYLVKRTGEKVFLECVQDMDHENMFWYRQDPGLGLRLIYFSYDVKMKEKGDIPEGYSVSREKKERFSLILESASTNQTSMYLCASSLSGRWGPGGAYEQYFGPGTRLTVT.

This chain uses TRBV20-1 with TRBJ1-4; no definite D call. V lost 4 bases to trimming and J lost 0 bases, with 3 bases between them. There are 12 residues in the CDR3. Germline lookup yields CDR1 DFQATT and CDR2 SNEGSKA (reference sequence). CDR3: CSATSTNEKLFF. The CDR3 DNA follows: TGCAGTGCTACCTCAACTAATGAAAAACTGTTTTTT.